One and the same sample provided the 29 T cell receptor beta chains below, sequenced in a study of blood T cell repertoires in COVID-19. Only in-frame clones appear in the TCRdb table, and some are missing; sequencing was by immunoSEQ multiplex PCR. This table has about 140,000 clones, more than 60% appearing once. Sequences were obtained from peripheral blood. These receptors were collected from an elderly man with acute or convalescent COVID-19.

The chain is built from TRBV14 and TRBJ1-2, with D uncertain. The CDR3 is 13 amino acids. Germline values: CDR1 SGHDN, CDR2 FVKESK. Trimming removed 2 bases at V and 1 base at J, with 5 bases between. The CDR3: CASSQTDNYGYTF. In nucleotides, the CDR3 is TGTGCCAGCAGCCAAACAGATAACTATGGCTACACCTTC. Full variable domain (remainder filled in from reference TRBV14 and TRBJ1-2): EAGVTQFPSHSVIEKGQTVTLRCDPISGHDNLYWYRRVMGKEIKFLLHFVKESKQDESGMPNNRFLAERTGGTYSTLKVQPAELEDSGVYFCASSQTDNYGYTFGSGTRLTVV.

J is TRBJ2-3 and V is TRBV6-2 or TRBV6-3, with D possibly TRBD1 on 6 matching bases. In germline, CDR1 is MNHEY, CDR2 SVGEGT. CDR3 size: 11 residues. Trimming removed 6 bases at V and 9 bases at J, with 10 bases between. The CDR3 DNA follows: TGTGCCAGCAGCCCGAGGGGGACGCAGTATTTT. Its translation is CASSPRGTQYF.

The chain joins TRBV7-2 to TRBJ2-2; 8 positions agree with TRBD1. This CDR3 contains 15 residues. The germline CDR1 and CDR2 sequences are SGHTA and FQGNSA. V was pared by 4 bases and J by 3 bases, with 4 bases of the junction left unmatched. DNA of the CDR3: TGTGCCAGCAGCTCCCAGGGGGCGGACACCGGGGAGCTGTTTTTT. Translated: CASSSQGADTGELFF.

J is TRBJ1-6 and V is TRBV5-4, with unresolved D. Germline lookup yields CDR1 SGHNT and CDR2 YYREEE (reference sequence). V lost 0 bases and J 2 bases, leaving 3 bases between the germline ends. This CDR3 region has 14 residues. The CDR3 sequence: CASSLVAYNSPLHF. For the CDR3, the DNA is TGTGCCAGCAGCTTGGTAGCCTATAATTCACCCCTCCACTTT.

The V and J genes are TRBV11-1 and TRBJ2-1, with D unclear. Germline assignment: CDR1 SGHAT and CDR2 FQDESV (reference sequence). V dropped 5 bases and J dropped 5 bases, with 7 bases sitting between them. This CDR3 is 12 amino acids long. The CDR3 is CASSLRDNEQFF. In nucleotides, the CDR3 is TGTGCCAGCAGCCTTCGGGACAATGAGCAGTTCTTC.

The genes are TRBV7-8 and TRBJ1-5, with TRBD1 as a possible D gene (6 bases). Germline V gene data show CDR1 as SGHVS and CDR2 as FQNEAQ. The CDR3 sequence is 17 residues long. Trimming took off 5 bases at V and 4 bases at J, with 21 bases between the two ends. The CDR3 coding sequence is TGTGCCAGCAGCCCCCAAGGACAGACCCATGGTAATCAGCCCCAGCATTTT. It encodes CASSPQGQTHGNQPQHF.

The rearrangement links TRBV4-3 to TRBJ1-6; the D is unclear. V was pared by 0 bases and J by 7 bases, with 7 bases between. There are 14 residues in the CDR3. CDR1 is LGHNA and CDR2 is YSLEER in the germline V gene. This CDR3 reads CASSQEPENSPLHF. The DNA of the CDR3 is TGCGCCAGCAGCCAAGAACCGGAGAATTCACCCCTCCACTTT.

This chain connects TRBV11-2 to TRBJ2-3; 9 bases align to TRBD2. Germline CDR1 is SGHAT and CDR2 is FQNNGV. The CDR3 loop spans 17 amino acids. V lost 5 bases to trimming and J lost 0 bases; unmatched junction nucleotides: 9. CDR3 sequence reads: CASSPGLAGGSTDTQYF. CDR3 in DNA: TGTGCCAGCAGCCCCGGGCTGGCGGGGGGGAGCACAGATACGCAGTATTTT.

This chain uses TRBV27 with TRBJ1-2, with D perhaps matching TRBD1 (6 bases). CDR1 MNHEY and CDR2 SMNVEV come from the germline V gene (reference sequence). The CDR3 is made up of 13 amino acids. V lost 5 bases and J lost 5, with 12 bases in between. For the CDR3, the DNA is TGTGCCAGCAGTCCACAGGGAAAGTATGGCTACACCTTC. It is translated as CASSPQGKYGYTF.

The chain recombines TRBV3-1 (or the pseudogene TRBV3-2) with TRBJ1-5; D is perhaps TRBD1 (6 bases). The CDR3 has 15 residues. Trimming removed 1 base at V and 3 bases at J, with 10 bases between. The germline CDR1 and CDR2 sequences are LGHDT and YNNKEL (reference sequence). The CDR3 spells CASSQGGHDNQPQHF. The CDR3 coding sequence is TGTGCCAGCAGCCAAGGGGGACACGACAATCAGCCCCAGCATTTT.

The rearrangement uses TRBV30 and TRBJ2-7; 8 bases fit TRBD2. CDR3 length: 15 amino acids. V was clipped by 0 bases and J by 5 bases; unmatched bases: 9. Germline assignment: CDR1 GTSNPN and CDR2 SVGIG (reference sequence). The CDR3 reads CAWSVPRLATHEQYF. For the CDR3, the DNA is TGTGCCTGGAGTGTACCGAGACTAGCGACACACGAGCAGTACTTC.

The chain recombines TRBV2 with TRBJ1-5, with 8 positions matching TRBD1. Germline assignment: CDR1 SNHLY and CDR2 FYNNEI. V lost 2 bases, J lost 4 bases, and 4 bases stayed unmatched. The CDR3 sequence is 15 residues long. The CDR3 DNA reads TGTGCCAGCAGTGAAAGTGGGACAGGAAATCAGCCCCAGCATTTT. It yields the protein CASSESGTGNQPQHF.

The chain recombines TRBV5-1 with TRBJ1-3; no definite D call. The germline V and J ends were trimmed by 4 bases and 3 bases, with 14 bases remaining between them. This CDR3 contains 15 residues. Germline V CDR1 and CDR2: SGHRS, YFSETQ. The DNA for the CDR3 is TGCGCCAGCAGCGTCGGACTTTTTGATGGAAACACCATATATTTT. Translation: CASSVGLFDGNTIYF.

The J gene is TRBJ2-7, the V gene TRBV18; 12 bases agree with TRBD1. Trimming removed 4 bases from V and 5 bases from J; junction bases left unmatched: 9. The CDR3 is made up of 16 amino acids. Germline CDR1 KGHSH, CDR2 LQKENI. CDR3 sequence reads: CASSQRPGQGADEQYF. The CDR3, as DNA: TGTGCCAGCTCACAGAGGCCGGGACAGGGGGCCGACGAGCAGTACTTC.

V usage is TRBV6-5 and J usage is TRBJ1-6, with D unclear. The ends were cut back, 0 bases at V and 7 bases at J, with 10 bases in the middle. Per the germline V gene, CDR1 is MNHEY and CDR2 is SVGAGI. This CDR3 contains 15 residues. The CDR3 is CASSYSYSSNSPLHF. Written as DNA, the CDR3 is TGTGCCAGCAGTTACTCGTACAGTTCGAATTCACCCCTCCACTTT.

This chain links TRBV23-1 with TRBJ1-2; D unclear. TRBV23-1 is an ORF, with its function uncertain. The length of the CDR3 is 16 residues. Trimming left V 0 bases short and J 0 bases short, with 11 bases between. The CDR3 DNA reads TGCGCCAGCAGTCAATCGTCCAGAACAGCTAACTATGGCTACACCTTC. It yields the protein CASSQSSRTANYGYTF.

This rearrangement joins TRBV4-2 to TRBJ2-2, with 11 bases that match TRBD2. With 1 base clipped from V and 4 bases from J, the junction kept 11 bases outside the gene matches. Germline lookup yields CDR1 LGHNA and CDR2 YNFKEQ. The CDR3 runs 19 residues. CDR3 in DNA: TGTGCCAGCAGCCAAGGTCTGGCTAGCGGGGGGATGGGCACCGGGGAGCTGTTTTTT. Translation gives CASSQGLASGGMGTGELFF.

There are a few counts of this clone. The chain has TRBV28 and TRBJ1-6; perhaps TRBD1 as D (5 bases). V lost 6 bases and J 0 bases, leaving 9 bases between the germline ends. The CDR3 is 15 residues long. Germline lookup yields CDR1 MDHEN and CDR2 SYDVKM. The CDR3 nucleotides read TGTGCCAGCAGCCCAGGGAACTCCTATAATTCACCCCTCCACTTT. Translated: CASSPGNSYNSPLHF.

The chain couples TRBV5-6 to TRBJ1-6, with D perhaps TRBD1 (5 bases). Trimming shortened V by 3 bases and J by 8 bases, and 9 bases separated the two germline ends. Germline V gene lookup returns CDR1 SGHDT and CDR2 YYEEEE. The CDR3 totals 13 residues. CDR3 loop: CASSSGFYSPLHF. CDR3 nucleotides: TGTGCCAGCAGCTCAGGGTTCTATTCACCCCTCCACTTT.

This clone was seen only once. CDR3 DNA: TGTGCCAGCTCACCACGTGAACACCGAACCGGGGAGCTGTTTTTT. It specifies CASSPREHRTGELFF. This chain uses TRBV18 with TRBJ2-2; D uncertain. The V gene lost 1 base and the J gene lost 5 bases, with 11 bases spanning the gap. The CDR3 runs to 15 residues. Germline CDR1 KGHSH, CDR2 LQKENI.

The rearrangement joins TRBV9 to TRBJ1-2, with D possibly TRBD1 on 6 matching bases. Germline V gene sequence: CDR1 SGDLS, CDR2 YYNGEE. This CDR3 spans 17 amino acids. The V end lost 3 bases, the J end lost 2 bases, and 20 bases lay between the germline ends. The DNA for the CDR3 is TGTGCCAGCAGCGCCGCAAGAGGACAGCTACTAAACTATGGCTACACCTTC. This translates into CASSAARGQLLNYGYTF.

The gene calls are TRBV7-8 and TRBJ1-4, with D possibly TRBD1 on 6 matching bases. The CDR3 covers 15 residues. Trimming left V 5 bases short and J 8 bases short, with 18 bases between. The germline V gene has CDR1 SGHVS and CDR2 FQNEAQ. The CDR3 DNA sequence: TGTGCCAGCAGCCCAGTCGGGGGGCGTGCGGAAAAACTGTTTTTT. Translating gives CASSPVGGRAEKLFF.

The chain links TRBV30 to TRBJ1-1; D unclear. Trimming shortened V by 4 bases and J by 7 bases, and 16 bases separated the two germline ends. Germline assignment: CDR1 GTSNPN and CDR2 SVGIG (reference sequence). The CDR3 contains 13 residues. CDR3 loop: CAWKIRRGGEAFF. Written as DNA, the CDR3 is TGTGCCTGGAAAATTCGGCGGGGTGGTGAAGCTTTCTTT.

The count of this clone is one. The chain joins TRBV9 to TRBJ2-2; unclear D gene. Germline CDR1 and CDR2: SGDLS and YYNGEE. V was clipped by 0 bases and J by 5 bases, with 14 bases between them. This CDR3 region has 16 residues. This CDR3 reads CASSVEATMRTGELFF. In nucleotides, the CDR3 is TGTGCCAGCAGCGTAGAGGCCACTATGAGGACCGGGGAGCTGTTTTTT.

The chain joins TRBV3-1 (or the pseudogene TRBV3-2) to TRBJ1-6; 7 bases line up with TRBD1. The CDR3 is 14 residues long. The J segment lost 8 bases and the V segment lost 4 bases, leaving 5 bases of the junction unmatched. CDR1 is LGHDT and CDR2 is YNNKEL in the germline V gene (reference sequence). CDR3 loop: CASSPATGYSPLHF. The CDR3 coding sequence is TGTGCCAGCAGCCCTGCGACAGGGTATTCACCCCTCCACTTT.

The chain joins TRBV5-4 to TRBJ2-7; tentative D call: TRBD1 (6 bases). The V and J ends lost 3 bases and 4 bases respectively, with 20 bases between them. CDR3 length equals 16 residues. CDR1 SGHNT and CDR2 YYREEE come from the germline V gene (reference sequence). The CDR3 region has the DNA TGTGCCAGCAGCTCCGGACAGAGCCAGGGCGGATACGAGCAGTACTTC. Translated: CASSSGQSQGGYEQYF.

The J gene is TRBJ2-2, the V gene TRBV29-1; no clear D. Germline V gene lookup returns CDR1 SQVTM and CDR2 ANQGSEA. The V end was cut by 6 bases, the J end by 3 bases, with 8 bases between. The CDR3 runs to 12 residues. The CDR3: CSVLEHTGELFF. In nucleotides, the CDR3 is TGCAGCGTCCTTGAGCACACCGGGGAGCTGTTTTTT.

V gene TRBV12-3 or TRBV12-4 combines with J gene TRBJ1-5; D is uncertain. The CDR3 has 13 residues. Trimming removed 8 bases at V and 3 bases at J, with 11 bases between. The CDR3 sequence is CASAREFNQPQHF. The CDR3 region has the DNA TGTGCCAGCGCGCGGGAGTTCAATCAGCCCCAGCATTTT.

The rearrangement joins TRBV6-5 to TRBJ1-5; D remains unclear. V lost 4 bases and J 11 bases, leaving 12 bases between the germline ends. CDR3 length equals 12 residues. Germline V gene data show CDR1 as MNHEY and CDR2 as SVGAGI. The CDR3 reads CASSSYDGAQHF. The CDR3, as DNA: TGTGCCAGCAGTTCATACGACGGGGCCCAGCATTTT.